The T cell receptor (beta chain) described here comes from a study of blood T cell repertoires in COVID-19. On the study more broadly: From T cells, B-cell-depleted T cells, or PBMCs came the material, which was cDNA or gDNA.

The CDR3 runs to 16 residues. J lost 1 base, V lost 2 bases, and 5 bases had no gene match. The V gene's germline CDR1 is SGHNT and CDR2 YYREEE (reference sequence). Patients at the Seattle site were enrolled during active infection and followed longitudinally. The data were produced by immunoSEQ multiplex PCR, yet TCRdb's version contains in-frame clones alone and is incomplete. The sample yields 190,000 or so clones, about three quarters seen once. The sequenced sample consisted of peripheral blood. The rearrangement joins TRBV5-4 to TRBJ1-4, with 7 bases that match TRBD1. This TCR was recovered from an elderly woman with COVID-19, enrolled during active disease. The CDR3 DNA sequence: TGTGCCAGCAGCTTCGGACAGGAGAAAACTAATGAAAAACTGTTTTTT. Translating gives CASSFGQEKTNEKLFF.